A single sample gave rise to the 20 T cell receptor beta chains below, sequenced in a study of T cells after yellow fever vaccination. TCRdb used MiXCR to reprocess the 5' RACE reads, holding one entry per CDR3 protein. In the table there are roughly 520,000 distinct CDR3 sequences, around a fifth of which are singletons. Sequencing was performed on PBMCs, taken 21 days after the first yellow fever vaccination. These TCRs come from a man between 18 and 29 years old who received the YFV17D yellow fever vaccine.

The chain links TRBV6-1 to TRBJ1-6; D is possibly TRBD1 (5 bases). V lost 6 bases and J 9 bases, leaving 12 bases between the germline ends. The germline gives CDR1 MNHNS, CDR2 SASEGT. This CDR3 has 13 amino acids. The DNA for the CDR3 is TGTGCCAGCAGCCAGGGTAGGAGTTCACCCCTCCACTTT. Amino acid sequence: CASSQGRSSPLHF.

This clonotype has a handful of counts. The rearrangement joins TRBV12-3 or TRBV12-4 to TRBJ1-6; D uncertain. The CDR3 totals 15 residues. Deletions cut 6 bases from V and 10 bases from J, with 19 bases between. The CDR3 region is CASSLRQAGLSPLHF. CDR3 DNA sequence: TGTGCCAGCAGCCTGAGACAAGCGGGTCTATCACCCCTCCACTTT.

The genes are TRBV20-1 and TRBJ1-2; D remains unclear. CDR1 is DFQATT, CDR2 SNEGSKA, per germline (reference sequence). V was shortened by 5 bases and J by 0 bases, with 10 bases between the two germline ends. The CDR3 is 13 residues long. CDR3 sequence: CSALNPANYGYTF. The CDR3 bases are TGCAGTGCTTTGAATCCTGCTAACTATGGCTACACCTTC.

The chain combines TRBV18 with TRBJ2-3; 7 nucleotides line up with TRBD1. The germline CDR1 and CDR2 sequences are KGHSH and LQKENI. J was trimmed by 0 bases and V by 4 bases; bases with no gene match: 4. This CDR3 spans 15 amino acids. As DNA, the CDR3 is TGTGCCAGCTCACAAGGGACAGTCAGCACAGATACGCAGTATTTT. It yields the protein CASSQGTVSTDTQYF.

The chain has TRBV27 and TRBJ2-2, with 10 bases that match TRBD1. The CDR3 is made up of 16 amino acids. The trim removed 5 bases at V and 2 bases at J, leaving 5 bases unmatched. CDR1 and CDR2 (germline): MNHEY, SMNVEV (reference sequence). Here the CDR3 reads CASSPDRGYNTGELFF. In DNA form, the CDR3 reads TGTGCCAGCAGTCCGGACAGGGGGTACAACACCGGGGAGCTGTTTTTT.

V gene TRBV5-1 combines with J gene TRBJ2-1, with D perhaps matching TRBD1 or TRBD2 (9 bases each). V dropped 4 bases and J dropped 8 bases, with 19 bases sitting between them. This CDR3 is built from 15 residues. Per the germline V gene, CDR1 is SGHRS and CDR2 is YFSETQ. Here the CDR3 reads CASSLTGGGRDEQFF. The CDR3 bases are TGCGCCAGCAGCCTAACAGGGGGCGGGAGGGATGAGCAGTTCTTC.

The genes are TRBV7-8 and TRBJ2-7; perhaps TRBD2 as D (5 bases). Trimming cost V 5 bases and J 5 bases, with 16 bases left between them. The CDR3 totals 14 residues. Germline V gene sequence: CDR1 SGHVS, CDR2 FQNEAQ. In nucleotides, the CDR3 is TGTGCCAGCAGCCGGTGGACTCGTCTGGACGAGCAGTACGTC. Encoded protein: CASSRWTRLDEQYV.

The table lists this clonotype with many counts. The junction shows a germline mismatch at one end, possibly a read error. The chain carries TRBV5-1 and TRBJ2-3; 7 nucleotides match TRBD2. This CDR3 region has 14 residues. Per the germline V gene, CDR1 is SGHRS and CDR2 is YFSETQ. CDR3 coding DNA: TGTGCCAGCAGCTTGTCGGGGGGTACAGATACGCAGTATTTT. This gives the protein CASSLSGGTDTQYF.

The V and J genes are TRBV7-7 and TRBJ2-2; D gene uncertain. The germline CDR1 and CDR2 sequences are SSHAT and FNYEAQ (reference sequence). The CDR3 spans 16 residues. V shed 8 bases and J shed 4 bases, with 20 bases lying between them. The CDR3 region is CASPRTLVSGTGELFF. The CDR3 DNA is TGTGCCAGCCCCCGGACCCTGGTTTCGGGCACCGGGGAGCTGTTTTTT. Supplemented by reference TRBV7-7 and TRBJ2-2, the full variable domain reads GAGVSQSPRYKVTKRGQDVTLRCDPISSHATLYWYQQALGQGPEFLTYFNYEAQPDKSGLPSDRFSAERPEGSISTLTIQRTEQRDSAMYRCASPRTLVSGTGELFFGEGSRLTVL.

The chain links TRBV7-2 to TRBJ2-7; 7 bases map to TRBD1. Germline CDR1 and CDR2: SGHTA and FQGNSA. The CDR3 contains 14 residues. The J segment lost 2 bases and the V segment lost 10 bases, leaving 11 bases of the junction unmatched. The CDR3 spells CATSDQGQTYEQYF. The CDR3 DNA follows: TGTGCCACCTCCGACCAGGGACAGACCTACGAGCAGTACTTC.

This clonotype came up a few times. The chain uses TRBV28 and TRBJ1-5; 8 nucleotides line up with TRBD1. J was trimmed by 6 bases and V by 5 bases; bases with no gene match: 9. Germline values: CDR1 MDHEN, CDR2 SYDVKM. The CDR3 spans 15 residues. DNA of the CDR3: TGTGCCAGCAGTACCCATCAGGGGGCGGCTCAGCCCCAGCATTTT. It is translated as CASSTHQGAAQPQHF.

This rearrangement joins TRBV3-1 to TRBJ2-1; 14 bases are shared with TRBD2. Germline assignment: CDR1 LGHDT and CDR2 YNNKEL (reference sequence). The CDR3 has 16 amino acids. V shed 3 bases and J 9 bases; nucleotides not matched to a gene: 7. The CDR3 spells CASSHRLAGGRGEQFF. DNA of the CDR3: TGTGCCAGCAGCCACCGACTAGCGGGGGGGCGTGGTGAGCAGTTCTTC.

This clonotype was seen a handful of times. The chain uses TRBV6-5 and TRBJ2-4; TRBD1 matches 8 bases. Germline-derived CDR1 and CDR2 are MNHEY and SVGAGI. V lost 0 bases, J lost 9 bases, and 10 bases stayed unmatched. The CDR3 runs 16 residues. As DNA, the CDR3 is TGTGCCAGCAGTTACTCGACCAAAAGGACAGGGAGCATTCAGTACTTC. Encoded protein: CASSYSTKRTGSIQYF.

This clonotype was recorded a few times. The rearrangement joins TRBV15 to TRBJ2-4; D ambiguous. The V and J ends lost 5 bases and 2 bases respectively, with 7 bases between them. The CDR3 loop spans 13 amino acids. Germline V gene data show CDR1 as LNHNV and CDR2 as YYDKDF (reference sequence). The CDR3 region is CATSGVTKNIQYF. DNA of the CDR3: TGTGCCACCAGCGGAGTAACCAAAAACATTCAGTACTTC.

The sample holds a few counts of this clonotype. V usage is TRBV7-9 and J usage is TRBJ2-2; TRBD1 agrees at 7 bases. The germline V gene has CDR1 SEHNR and CDR2 FQNEAQ (reference sequence). The V segment lost 4 bases and the J segment 0 bases; nucleotides outside the gene matches: 2. The CDR3 loop spans 15 amino acids. The CDR3 spells CASSYTGANTGELFF. The CDR3 region has the DNA TGTGCCAGCAGCTATACAGGGGCGAACACCGGGGAGCTGTTTTTT.

This clonotype was detected ten times or more. This rearrangement joins TRBV5-1 to TRBJ1-1, with 7 bases fitting TRBD1. The germline V gene encodes CDR1 SGHRS and CDR2 YFSETQ. The CDR3 contains 13 residues. The junction had 4 bases not matched to a gene; V was cut back by 2 bases and J by 6 bases. The CDR3 sequence is CASSLEGAPEAFF. CDR3 sequence (DNA): TGCGCCAGCAGCTTAGAGGGGGCCCCTGAAGCTTTCTTT.

This chain uses TRBV4-1 with TRBJ2-7; 7 nucleotides line up with TRBD1. The J segment lost 3 bases and the V segment lost 1 base, leaving 6 bases of the junction unmatched. The CDR3 totals 15 residues. Per germline, CDR1 MGHRA and CDR2 YSYEKL. This CDR3 reads CASSQVRDSSYEQYV. The CDR3 DNA follows: TGCGCCAGCAGCCAAGTCCGGGACAGCAGCTACGAGCAGTACGTC.

This clonotype is a singleton in its sample. The chain has TRBV6-7 and TRBJ2-3; 12 bases line up with TRBD2. TRBV6-7 is given ORF status, its function remaining uncertain. Trimming cost V 2 bases and J 0 bases; bases outside gene matches: 3. The CDR3 sequence is 17 residues long. The CDR3 spells CASSYTSGGSSTDTQYF. The CDR3 nucleotides are TGTGCCAGCAGTTACACTAGCGGGGGGTCTAGCACAGATACGCAGTATTTT.

This rearrangement joins TRBV5-4 to TRBJ2-7; 7 nucleotides match TRBD2. Germline V gene data show CDR1 as SGHNT and CDR2 as YYREEE (reference sequence). V shed 0 bases, J shed 2 bases, and the junction held 5 bases outside the gene matches. The CDR3 loop spans 15 amino acids. The CDR3 DNA sequence: TGTGCCAGCAGCTTGGACCCGGCGGGGGCCTACGAGCAGTACTTC. This codes for CASSLDPAGAYEQYF.

This rearrangement joins TRBV4-1 to TRBJ1-3; D gene ambiguous. Between the trimmed V and J ends, which lost 0 bases and 0 bases, there was a span of 6 bases. CDR3 length: 15 residues. Germline-derived CDR1 and CDR2 are MGHRA and YSYEKL. As DNA, the CDR3 is TGCGCCAGCAGCCAAGATCGACTCTCTGGAAACACCATATATTTT. Translated: CASSQDRLSGNTIYF.